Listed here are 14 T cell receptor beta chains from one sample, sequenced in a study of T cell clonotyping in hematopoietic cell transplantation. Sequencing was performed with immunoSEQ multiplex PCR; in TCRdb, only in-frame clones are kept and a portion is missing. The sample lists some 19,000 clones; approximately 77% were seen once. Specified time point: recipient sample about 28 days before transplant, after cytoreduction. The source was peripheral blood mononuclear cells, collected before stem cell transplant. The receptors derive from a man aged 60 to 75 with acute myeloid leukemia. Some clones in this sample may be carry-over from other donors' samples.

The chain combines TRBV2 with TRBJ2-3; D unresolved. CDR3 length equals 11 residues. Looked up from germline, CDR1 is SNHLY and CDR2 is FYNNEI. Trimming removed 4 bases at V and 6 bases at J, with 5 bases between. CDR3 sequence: CASSVSDTQYF. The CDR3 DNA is TGTGCCAGCAGTGTTTCGGATACGCAGTATTTT.

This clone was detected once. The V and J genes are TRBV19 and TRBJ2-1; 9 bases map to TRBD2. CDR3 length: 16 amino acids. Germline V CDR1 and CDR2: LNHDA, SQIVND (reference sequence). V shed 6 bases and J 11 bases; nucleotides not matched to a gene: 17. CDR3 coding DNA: TGTGCCAGTAGCCCCGGGAGCGGGGGGCGAACTACACAGCAGTTCTTC. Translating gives CASSPGSGGRTTQQFF.

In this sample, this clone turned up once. CDR3 residues: CASSLLSASSYEQYF. The CDR3 DNA follows: TGTGCCAGCAGTTTATTGTCAGCCTCCTCCTACGAGCAGTACTTC. The V call is TRBV28, the J call TRBJ2-7; D is uncertain. Germline CDR1 is MDHEN and CDR2 is SYDVKM. The CDR3 has 15 residues. Trimming removed 1 base at V and 0 bases at J, with 10 bases between.

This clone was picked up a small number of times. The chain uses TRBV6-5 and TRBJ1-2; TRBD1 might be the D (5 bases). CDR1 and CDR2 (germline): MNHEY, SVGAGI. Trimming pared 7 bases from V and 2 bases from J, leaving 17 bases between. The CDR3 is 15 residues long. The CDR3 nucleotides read TGTGCCAGCAAACATAGCGGAGCAGGGAACTATGGCTACACCTTC. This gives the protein CASKHSGAGNYGYTF.

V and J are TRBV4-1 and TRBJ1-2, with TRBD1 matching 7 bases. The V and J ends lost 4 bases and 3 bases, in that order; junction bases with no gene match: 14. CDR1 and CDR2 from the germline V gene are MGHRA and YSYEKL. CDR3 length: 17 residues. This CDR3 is CASSPGRTGEADYGYTF. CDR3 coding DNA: TGCGCCAGCAGCCCCGGCCGAACAGGGGAAGCGGACTATGGCTACACCTTC.

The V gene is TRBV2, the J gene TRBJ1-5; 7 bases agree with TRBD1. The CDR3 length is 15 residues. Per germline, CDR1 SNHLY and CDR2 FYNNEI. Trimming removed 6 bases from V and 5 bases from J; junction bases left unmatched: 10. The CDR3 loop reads CASRAGTAGDQPQHF. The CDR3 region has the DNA TGTGCCAGCAGAGCCGGGACAGCCGGCGATCAGCCCCAGCATTTT.

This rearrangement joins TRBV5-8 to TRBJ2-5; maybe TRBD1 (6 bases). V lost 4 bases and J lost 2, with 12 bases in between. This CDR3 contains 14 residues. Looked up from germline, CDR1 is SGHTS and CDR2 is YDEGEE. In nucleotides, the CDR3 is TGTGCCAGCAGCATAGGGGACACTCAAGAGACCCAGTACTTC. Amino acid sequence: CASSIGDTQETQYF.

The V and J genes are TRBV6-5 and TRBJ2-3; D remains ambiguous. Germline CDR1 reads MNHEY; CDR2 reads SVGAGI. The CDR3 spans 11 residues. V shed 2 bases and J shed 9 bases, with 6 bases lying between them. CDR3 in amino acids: CASSYRSTQYF. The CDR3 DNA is TGTGCCAGCAGTTACCGTAGCACGCAGTATTTT.

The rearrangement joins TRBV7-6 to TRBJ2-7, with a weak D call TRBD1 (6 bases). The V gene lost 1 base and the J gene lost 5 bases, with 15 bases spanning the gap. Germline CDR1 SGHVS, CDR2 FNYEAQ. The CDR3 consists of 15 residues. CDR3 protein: CASSLEQGSLNEQYF. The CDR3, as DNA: TGTGCCAGCAGCTTAGAACAGGGTAGTCTCAACGAGCAGTACTTC.

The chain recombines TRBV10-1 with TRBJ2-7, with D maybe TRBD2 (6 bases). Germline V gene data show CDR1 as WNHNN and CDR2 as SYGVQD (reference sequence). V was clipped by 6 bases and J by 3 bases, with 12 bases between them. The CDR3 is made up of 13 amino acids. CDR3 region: CASSGTRGYEQYF. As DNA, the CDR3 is TGCGCCAGCAGCGGGACTCGCGGCTACGAGCAGTACTTC.

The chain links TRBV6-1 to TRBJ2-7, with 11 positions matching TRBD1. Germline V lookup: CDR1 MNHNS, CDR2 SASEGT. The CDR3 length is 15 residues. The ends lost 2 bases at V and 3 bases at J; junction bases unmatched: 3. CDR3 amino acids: CASSERTGGNYEQYF. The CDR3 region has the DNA TGTGCCAGCAGTGAAAGGACAGGGGGCAACTACGAGCAGTACTTC.

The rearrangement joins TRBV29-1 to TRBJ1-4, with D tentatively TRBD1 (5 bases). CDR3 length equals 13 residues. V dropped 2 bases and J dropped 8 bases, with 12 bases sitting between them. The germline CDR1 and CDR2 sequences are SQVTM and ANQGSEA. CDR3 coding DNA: TGCAGCGTTGAAAGTCAACAGGAGGAAAAACTGTTTTTT. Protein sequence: CSVESQQEEKLFF.

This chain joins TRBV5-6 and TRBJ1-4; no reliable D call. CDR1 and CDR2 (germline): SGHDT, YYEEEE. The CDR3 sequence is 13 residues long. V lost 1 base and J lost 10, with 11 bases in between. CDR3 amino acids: CASSLRYNGKLFF. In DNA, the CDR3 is TGTGCCAGCAGCTTGAGATACAACGGAAAACTGTTTTTT.

CDR3 loop: CASSETGGNQPQHF. The CDR3 nucleotides are TGCGCCAGCAGTGAGACAGGGGGCAATCAGCCCCAGCATTTT. The V call is TRBV10-2, the J call TRBJ1-5; 7 bases align to TRBD1. V dropped 2 bases and J dropped 2; count of bases not matched to a gene: 0. CDR3 size: 14 residues. CDR1 is WSHSY and CDR2 is SAAADI in the germline V gene.